These 2 T cell receptor beta chains were sequenced from one sample in a study of cytomegalovirus exposure and HLA in healthy donors. The PCR made use of 60 Vbeta and 13 Jbeta primers. TCRdb's copy holds only in-frame clones and misses some; the assay was immunoSEQ multiplex PCR. The repertoire shows 100,000 to 150,000 clones; the top ten hold about 1.8%. The sequencing input was PBMCs. These receptor sequences come from a man younger than 35 in good health and CMV-seronegative.

This chain links TRBV11-2 with TRBJ2-1; TRBD2 might be the D (5 bases). The CDR3 spans 11 residues. The germline CDR1 and CDR2 sequences are SGHAT and FQNNGV. The germline V and J ends were trimmed by 6 bases and 14 bases, with 14 bases remaining between them. CDR3 amino acids: CASRRLRREFF. The CDR3 nucleotides are TGTGCCAGCAGGCGACTCCGGCGGGAGTTCTTC.

The rearrangement uses TRBV28 and TRBJ1-5, with 7 bases aligning to TRBD1. CDR3 length equals 16 residues. Germline CDR1 and CDR2: MDHEN and SYDVKM. CDR3: CVTTYGGGSSNQPQHF. CDR3 sequence (DNA): TGTGTAACAACATACGGAGGGGGCAGTAGCAATCAGCCCCAGCATTTT.